The 29 T cell receptor beta chains below come from one sample, sequenced in a study of OX40 agonist ivuxolimab in advanced cancers. Method: immunoSEQ multiplex PCR; TCRdb's copy keeps in-frame clones and lacks some. The data contain tens of thousands of clones, more than 75% of them singletons. The source material was CD4+ or CD8+ T cells sorted from blood, sampled in a trial of the OX40 agonist ivuxolimab. The receptor set was obtained from an adult with an advanced solid tumor such as melanoma, head and neck, liver or kidney cancer.

CDR3 sequence reads: CASSGNDRGKTEAFF. The DNA of the CDR3 is TGTGCCAGCAGCGGTAATGACAGGGGCAAAACTGAAGCTTTCTTT. The chain employs TRBV9 and TRBJ1-1; TRBD1 matches at 8 bases. The length of the CDR3 is 15 residues. From germline, CDR1 is SGDLS and CDR2 YYNGEE. With 3 bases clipped from V and 5 bases from J, the junction kept 9 bases outside the gene matches.

The rearrangement links TRBV5-1 to TRBJ2-7; TRBD1 aligns across 8 bases. Germline values: CDR1 SGHRS, CDR2 YFSETQ. Germline trimming cut 0 bases from V and 3 bases from J; bases unmatched to any gene: 5. The CDR3 is made up of 15 amino acids. CDR3 region: CASSLVQGANYEQYF. As DNA, the CDR3 is TGCGCCAGCAGCTTGGTGCAGGGGGCAAACTACGAGCAGTACTTC. The full variable domain, completed using reference TRBV5-1 and TRBJ2-7, is KAGVTQTPRYLIKTRGQQVTLSCSPISGHRSVSWYQQTPGQGLQFLFEYFSETQRNKGNFPGRFSGRQFSNSRSEMNVSTLELGDSALYLCASSLVQGANYEQYFGPGTRLTVT.

V gene TRBV7-2 combines with J gene TRBJ1-2; D remains unclear. Trimming took off 1 base at V and 8 bases at J, with 17 bases between the two ends. Looked up from germline, CDR1 is SGHTA and CDR2 is FQGNSA. The CDR3 length is 15 residues. CDR3 sequence reads: CASSLGSFSSRGYTF. CDR3 in DNA: TGTGCCAGCAGCTTAGGTAGCTTCTCCTCTCGGGGCTACACCTTC.

The chain employs TRBV6-1 and TRBJ1-5; maybe TRBD1 (6 bases). Trimming took off 7 bases at V and 4 bases at J, with 11 bases between the two ends. The CDR3 runs to 13 residues. The germline V gene has CDR1 MNHNS and CDR2 SASEGT. Written as DNA, the CDR3 is TGTGCCAGCACCCCTCAGGGGAATCAGCCCCAGCATTTT. Protein: CASTPQGNQPQHF.

This clone was counted a single time. The genes are TRBV6-5 and TRBJ1-1; the D gene is possibly TRBD1 (6 bases). The CDR3 extends over 14 amino acids. Germline CDR1 MNHEY, CDR2 SVGAGI. The V end was cut by 7 bases, the J end by 4 bases, with 16 bases between. Here the CDR3 DNA reads TGTGCCAGCATTGAACGGACAGTTAGCACTGAAGCTTTCTTT. Amino acids: CASIERTVSTEAFF.

The chain joins TRBV19 to TRBJ1-5; D gene unclear. V lost 3 bases, J lost 4 bases, and 16 bases lay in between. The CDR3 contains 16 residues. The germline CDR1 and CDR2 sequences are LNHDA and SQIVND (reference sequence). The CDR3 DNA follows: TGTGCCAGTAGTATGGTACAGACGAGACTAAATCAGCCCCAGCATTTT. Protein product: CASSMVQTRLNQPQHF.

The chain links TRBV7-9 to TRBJ2-2, with TRBD2 matching 8 bases. V was pared by 5 bases and J by 7 bases, with 12 bases of the junction left unmatched. Germline loops: CDR1 SEHNR, CDR2 FQNEAQ (reference sequence). The CDR3 is 16 amino acids. In DNA, the CDR3 is TGTGCCAGCAGCCCTCCCTCGGGGGGGGCGGGCGGGGAGCTGTTTTTT. The encoded protein is CASSPPSGGAGGELFF.

This clone appeared a single time. This chain links TRBV19 with TRBJ2-3; 8 bases line up with TRBD1. The CDR3 consists of 15 residues. Per germline, CDR1 LNHDA and CDR2 SQIVND (reference sequence). V was clipped by 6 bases and J by 4 bases; unmatched bases: 9. Here the CDR3 reads CASSAQGGDADTQYF. CDR3 sequence (DNA): TGTGCCAGTAGCGCACAGGGGGGAGACGCAGATACGCAGTATTTT. Looking up the rest from reference TRBV19 and TRBJ2-3 gives the full variable domain: DGGITQSPKYLFRKEGQNVTLSCEQNLNHDAMYWYRQDPGQGLRLIYYSQIVNDFQKGDIAEGYSVSREKKESFPLTVTSAQKNPTAFYLCASSAQGGDADTQYFGPGTRLTVL.

J is TRBJ2-5 and V is TRBV7-2; D is undetermined. Matching the DNA end better, TRBJ2-7 makes the J call doubtful. CDR3 length: 13 amino acids. Germline CDR1 is SGHTA and CDR2 is FQGNSA. This CDR3 reads CASSPASFYEQYF. The CDR3 DNA follows: TGTGCCAGCAGCCCCGCCAGTTTCTACGAGCAGTACTTC.

V and J are TRBV18 and TRBJ1-3, with D possibly TRBD1 on 5 matching bases. CDR1 is KGHSH, CDR2 LQKENI, per germline. The CDR3 totals 16 residues. V dropped 2 bases and J dropped 0 bases, with 11 bases sitting between them. CDR3 sequence: CASSPSGGISGNTIYF. The CDR3, as DNA: TGTGCCAGCTCACCATCGGGGGGGATCTCTGGAAACACCATATATTTT.

The chain employs TRBV6-1 and TRBJ2-7; possibly TRBD2 for D (5 bases). The CDR3 contains 16 residues. Germline V lookup: CDR1 MNHNS, CDR2 SASEGT. Trimming took 2 bases from V and 5 from J, leaving 19 bases between them. The CDR3 here is CASSELNEGWFHEQYF. The CDR3 nucleotides are TGTGCCAGCAGTGAATTAAACGAGGGTTGGTTCCACGAGCAGTACTTC.

V usage is TRBV5-1 and J usage is TRBJ2-7; either TRBD1 or TRBD2 may fit D (5 bases each). Germline V gene data show CDR1 as SGHRS and CDR2 as YFSETQ. V was pared by 4 bases and J by 0 bases, with 11 bases between. The CDR3 is 14 residues long. CDR3 sequence (DNA): TGCGCCAGCAGCGGGGGTCTTATCTCCTACGAGCAGTACTTC. This sequence encodes CASSGGLISYEQYF.

This sequence joins TRBV18 and TRBJ2-5; D call uncertain. Germline V lookup: CDR1 KGHSH, CDR2 LQKENI. Trimming removed 0 bases from V and 2 bases from J, with 13 bases in between. This CDR3 is built from 16 residues. The CDR3 sequence: CASSPPGNRLQETQYF. For the CDR3, the DNA is TGTGCCAGCTCACCACCGGGGAACAGATTACAAGAGACCCAGTACTTC.

CDR3 sequence (DNA): TGTGCCAGCAGCTCCCGGAACAATGAGCAGTTCTTC. Its protein product is CASSSRNNEQFF. The V and J genes are TRBV11-3 and TRBJ2-1; D is unclear. V lost 4 bases, J lost 5 bases, and 6 bases lay in between. The CDR3 has 12 amino acids. Germline assignment: CDR1 SGHNT and CDR2 YENEEA.

This clone was seen a few times. The chain couples TRBV11-2 to TRBJ1-1, with 7 bases identical to TRBD1. V was clipped by 7 bases and J by 6 bases; unmatched bases: 14. The V gene's germline CDR1 is SGHAT and CDR2 FQNNGV. The CDR3 length is 15 residues. The chain's CDR3 is CASTLIRQGVSEAFF. CDR3 DNA sequence: TGTGCCAGCACCCTTATACGACAGGGCGTTTCTGAAGCTTTCTTT.

This clone occurred once. This chain uses TRBV7-3 with TRBJ2-2, with TRBD1 matching 7 bases. J gave up 8 bases and V 5 bases, and 2 bases lay outside the gene matches. The CDR3 loop spans 12 amino acids. CDR1 and CDR2 from the germline V gene are SGHTA and FQGTGA. The DNA of the CDR3 is TGTGCCAGCAGCCCGGGACAGGGGGAGCTGTTTTTT. Its translation is CASSPGQGELFF. Full variable domain (outside the CDR3, taken from reference TRBV7-3 and TRBJ2-2): GAGVSQTPSNKVTEKGKYVELRCDPISGHTALYWYRQSLGQGPEFLIYFQGTGAADDSGLPNDRFFAVRPEGSVSTLKIQRTERGDSAVYLCASSPGQGELFFGEGSRLTVL.

On this clone: The junction and the germline gene differ at one end; a read error may be behind it. The chain carries TRBV2 and TRBJ2-7; unclear D gene. The CDR3 loop spans 12 amino acids. Germline V gene data show CDR1 as SNHLY and CDR2 as FYNNEI. The CDR3: CASSYQPAGPYF. For the CDR3, the DNA is TGTGCCAGCAGTTATCAGCCGGCAGGCCCCTATTTC.

The V call is TRBV2, the J call TRBJ1-1, with TRBD1 matching over 8 bases. Germline V CDR1 and CDR2: SNHLY, FYNNEI. The CDR3 has 14 residues. The V gene end was trimmed by 8 bases and the J gene end by 0 bases; junction bases not matched to a gene: 5. CDR3 residues: CASGQGHLNTEAFF. As DNA, the CDR3 is TGTGCCAGCGGACAGGGACATTTGAACACTGAAGCTTTCTTT.

This chain uses TRBV6-5 with TRBJ1-3; D possibly corresponds to TRBD1 (5 bases). This CDR3 comprises 12 residues. Germline CDR1 MNHEY, CDR2 SVGAGI. V was clipped by 6 bases and J by 7 bases, with 10 bases between them. In DNA, the CDR3 is TGTGCCAGCAGCTCCCCAGGGAACACCATATATTTT. Its protein product is CASSSPGNTIYF.

This rearrangement joins TRBV19 to TRBJ1-4; D might be TRBD1 (5 bases). CDR1 is LNHDA, CDR2 SQIVND, per germline (reference sequence). V was trimmed by 3 bases and J by 6 bases, leaving 14 bases between them. The CDR3 contains 15 residues. This CDR3 is CASSMERGGDEKLFF. CDR3 sequence (DNA): TGTGCCAGTAGTATGGAAAGGGGCGGGGATGAAAAACTGTTTTTT. Complete variable domain (other parts from reference TRBV19 and TRBJ1-4): DGGITQSPKYLFRKEGQNVTLSCEQNLNHDAMYWYRQDPGQGLRLIYYSQIVNDFQKGDIAEGYSVSREKKESFPLTVTSAQKNPTAFYLCASSMERGGDEKLFFGSGTQLSVL.

This clone was detected a few times. The chain carries TRBV18 and TRBJ2-7, with D hard to call. The CDR3 has 15 amino acids. The V and J ends lost 1 base and 4 bases respectively, with 14 bases between them. CDR1 KGHSH and CDR2 LQKENI come from the germline V gene. CDR3 residues: CASSPRALFAYEQYF. CDR3 in DNA: TGTGCCAGCTCACCACGGGCACTTTTTGCGTACGAGCAGTACTTC.

The CDR3 reads CASSQGINEQFF. DNA of the CDR3: TGCGCCAGCAGCCAAGGGATCAATGAGCAGTTCTTC. The chain uses TRBV4-3 and TRBJ2-1; D is unresolved. V lost 1 base and J 6 bases, leaving 4 bases between the germline ends. CDR1 is LGHNA and CDR2 is YSLEER in the germline V gene. The length of the CDR3 is 12 residues.

The chain has TRBV7-2 and TRBJ2-1; D unresolved. The CDR3 loop spans 14 amino acids. V lost 7 bases, J lost 5 bases, and 15 bases lay in between. Germline CDR1 and CDR2: SGHTA and FQGNSA. CDR3 coding DNA: TGTGCCAGCACTCCGGATCCGGCGAACAATGAGCAGTTCTTC. This sequence encodes CASTPDPANNEQFF.

This sequence joins TRBV6-4 and TRBJ2-2, with D perhaps matching TRBD2 (6 bases). The CDR3 is made up of 17 amino acids. The germline V gene has CDR1 MRHNA and CDR2 SNTAGT. The V end lost 8 bases, the J end lost 4 bases, and 23 bases lay between the germline ends. CDR3 in DNA: TGTGCCAGCCTCCCGGAGGGGTACACAGGTCCCACCGGGGAGCTGTTTTTT. Residues: CASLPEGYTGPTGELFF.

The chain carries TRBV6-6 and TRBJ2-7, with D perhaps matching TRBD1 or TRBD2 (7 bases each). This CDR3 has 13 residues. Deletions cut 8 bases from V and 5 bases from J, with 16 bases between. Germline V gene sequence: CDR1 MNHNY, CDR2 SVGAGI (reference sequence). The CDR3 nucleotides read TGTGCCAGCGGGGGGGACAGTGGCGACGAGCAGTACTTC. Translating gives CASGGDSGDEQYF.

This clone was seen more than once but under ten times. This rearrangement joins TRBV14 to TRBJ2-7; the match to TRBD2 covers 8 bases. Per germline, CDR1 SGHDN and CDR2 FVKESK. The CDR3 totals 15 residues. The ends lost 0 bases at V and 5 bases at J; junction bases unmatched: 6. CDR3 residues: CASSQDAGGAHEQYF. CDR3 sequence (DNA): TGTGCCAGCAGCCAAGACGCCGGGGGGGCCCACGAGCAGTACTTC.

The gene calls are TRBV28 and TRBJ2-5; 8 positions agree with TRBD2. Germline CDR1 reads MDHEN; CDR2 reads SYDVKM. With 3 bases clipped from V and 5 bases from J, the junction kept 20 bases outside the gene matches. This CDR3 contains 19 residues. CDR3 bases: TGTGCCAGCAGTTTGGGGGATCCCGGGGCGGGGGGCCGTGTGGAGACCCAGTACTTC. The encoded protein is CASSLGDPGAGGRVETQYF.

This clone was picked up a small number of times. V gene TRBV11-3 combines with J gene TRBJ2-5, with D tentatively TRBD2 (5 bases). CDR3 length: 14 amino acids. CDR1 is SGHNT and CDR2 is YENEEA in the germline V gene. Trimming took 1 base from V and 0 from J, leaving 6 bases between them. CDR3 sequence: CASSLGRDQETQYF. The CDR3 DNA sequence: TGTGCCAGCAGCTTAGGGCGGGACCAAGAGACCCAGTACTTC.

The genes are TRBV28 and TRBJ2-2; a weak D match, TRBD1 (5 bases). Germline V gene lookup returns CDR1 MDHEN and CDR2 SYDVKM. Trimming pared 7 bases from V and 4 bases from J, leaving 19 bases between. The CDR3 has 16 residues. Here the CDR3 reads CASKERGIETTGELFF. The CDR3 bases are TGTGCCAGCAAAGAAAGGGGTATTGAGACCACCGGGGAGCTGTTTTTT.